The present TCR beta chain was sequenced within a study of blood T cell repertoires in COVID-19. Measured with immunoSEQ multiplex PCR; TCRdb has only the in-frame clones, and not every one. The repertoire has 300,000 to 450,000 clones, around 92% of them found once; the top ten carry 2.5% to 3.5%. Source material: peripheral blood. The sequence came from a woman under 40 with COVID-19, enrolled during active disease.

CDR3 amino acids: CASSQLAGGPEQFF. Here the CDR3 DNA reads TGTGCCAGCAGCCAACTAGCGGGAGGTCCCGAGCAGTTCTTC. The chain recombines TRBV3-1 (or the pseudogene TRBV3-2) with TRBJ2-1, with 11 bases identical to TRBD2. V lost 2 bases, J lost 10 bases, and 4 bases stayed unmatched. The CDR3 spans 14 residues. Germline V CDR1 and CDR2: LGHDT, YNNKEL (reference sequence).